Below are 14 T cell receptor beta chains sequenced from a single sample in a study of OX40 agonist ivuxolimab in advanced cancers. Data came from immunoSEQ multiplex PCR; TCRdb stores just in-frame clones and leaves some out. The sample consists of 70,000 or so clones, about 85% of them appearing once. Sequenced here: CD4+ or CD8+ T cells sorted from blood, sampled in a trial of the OX40 agonist ivuxolimab. The receptor set was obtained from an adult with an advanced solid tumor such as melanoma, head and neck, liver or kidney cancer.

The J gene is TRBJ2-1, the V gene TRBV5-1, with D possibly matching TRBD1 (6 bases). Deletions cut 4 bases from V and 5 bases from J, with 13 bases between. CDR1 is SGHRS and CDR2 is YFSETQ in the germline V gene. The CDR3 is made up of 14 amino acids. CDR3 sequence reads: CASSLYGDNNEQFF. DNA for the CDR3: TGCGCCAGCAGCCTCTACGGGGACAACAATGAGCAGTTCTTC. The whole variable domain, filled in from reference TRBV5-1 and TRBJ2-1, reads KAGVTQTPRYLIKTRGQQVTLSCSPISGHRSVSWYQQTPGQGLQFLFEYFSETQRNKGNFPGRFSGRQFSNSRSEMNVSTLELGDSALYLCASSLYGDNNEQFFGPGTRLTVL.

The rearrangement joins TRBV9 to TRBJ2-2; TRBD1 or TRBD2 may be the D gene (5 bases each). The CDR3 has 15 residues. Trimming left V 4 bases short and J 1 base short, with 11 bases between. The germline V gene has CDR1 SGDLS and CDR2 YYNGEE. The CDR3 is CASSSRDGNTGELFF. The CDR3 DNA reads TGTGCCAGCAGCTCACGGGACGGGAACACCGGGGAGCTGTTTTTT.

The chain joins TRBV19 to TRBJ1-5; D unclear. V lost 4 bases to trimming and J lost 4 bases, with 5 bases between them. The CDR3 has 12 amino acids. Looked up from germline, CDR1 is LNHDA and CDR2 is SQIVND (reference sequence). CDR3 amino acids: CASSTENQPQHF. In DNA, the CDR3 is TGTGCCAGTAGTACGGAAAATCAGCCCCAGCATTTT.

The chain employs TRBV6-5 and TRBJ1-3, with D unclear. Trimming took off 5 bases at V and 4 bases at J, with 15 bases between the two ends. The CDR3 runs 15 residues. CDR1 and CDR2 from the germline V gene are MNHEY and SVGAGI. The CDR3 sequence: CASSQTGSVGNTIYF. The CDR3 DNA reads TGTGCCAGCAGTCAAACCGGGTCAGTGGGAAACACCATATATTTT.

In its sample, this clone was seen once. The chain uses TRBV7-3 and TRBJ2-3; D possibly uses TRBD1 or TRBD2 (5 bases each). V gave up 5 bases and J gave up 2 bases, with 11 bases separating them. The length of the CDR3 is 14 residues. CDR1 SGHTA and CDR2 FQGTGA come from the germline V gene. DNA for the CDR3: TGTGCCAGCAGCCCACCCGGGACCACAGATACGCAGTATTTT. Protein product: CASSPPGTTDTQYF. Full variable domain (remainder filled in from reference TRBV7-3 and TRBJ2-3): GAGVSQTPSNKVTEKGKYVELRCDPISGHTALYWYRQSLGQGPEFLIYFQGTGAADDSGLPNDRFFAVRPEGSVSTLKIQRTERGDSAVYLCASSPPGTTDTQYFGPGTRLTVL.

This chain links TRBV4-1 with TRBJ2-7, with 8 bases lining up with TRBD2. Trimming took 1 base from V and 5 from J; bases not matched to a gene: 13. The V gene's germline CDR1 is MGHRA and CDR2 YSYEKL. The CDR3 is made up of 17 amino acids. The CDR3 loop is CASSQVDLGLAYHEQYF. DNA of the CDR3: TGCGCCAGCAGCCAAGTCGATCTAGGACTAGCTTACCACGAGCAGTACTTC.

The gene calls are TRBV11-2 and TRBJ2-7, with TRBD2 matching over 11 bases. After removal of 5 bases from V and 4 bases from J, the junction contained 4 bases not matched to a gene. Germline V gene sequence: CDR1 SGHAT, CDR2 FQNNGV. This CDR3 comprises 14 residues. The CDR3 bases are TGTGCCAGCAGCCCCACTAGCGGGAGTTACGAGCAGTACTTC. Protein product: CASSPTSGSYEQYF.

This chain links TRBV4-1 with TRBJ2-1; possible D gene TRBD2, 5 bases. Trimming shortened V by 1 base and J by 14 bases, and 15 bases separated the two germline ends. This CDR3 is built from 13 residues. The germline V gene has CDR1 MGHRA and CDR2 YSYEKL. The CDR3 reads CASSQVASSGKFF. The CDR3 coding sequence is TGCGCCAGCAGCCAAGTAGCGTCCTCGGGAAAGTTCTTC.

J is TRBJ2-3 and V is TRBV7-9; D is uncertain. Germline V gives CDR1 SEHNR, CDR2 FQNEAQ (reference sequence). Trimming stripped 2 bases from V and 4 bases from J, with 4 bases between. The CDR3 extends over 12 amino acids. The CDR3 sequence is CASSLLSDTQYF. CDR3 in DNA: TGTGCCAGCAGCTTACTTTCAGATACGCAGTATTTT.

This chain uses TRBV29-1 with TRBJ1-1; a possible D gene is TRBD1 (5 bases). V was trimmed by 3 bases and J by 4 bases, leaving 27 bases between them. Germline-derived CDR1 and CDR2 are SQVTM and ANQGSEA. The CDR3 is 18 amino acids. Here the CDR3 DNA reads TGCAGCGTTGAGACTCGGGCCCCGGTGGCAGGGTTGGTCACTGAAGCTTTCTTT. Translating gives CSVETRAPVAGLVTEAFF.

The CDR3 bases are TGCGCCAGCAGCTTGCGGGAGAACTCTGGGGCCAACGTCCTGACTTTC. Translation gives CASSLRENSGANVLTF. The V and J genes are TRBV5-1 and TRBJ2-6; tentatively, D is TRBD2 (6 bases). This CDR3 has 16 amino acids. Trimming took off 1 base at V and 0 bases at J, with 8 bases between the two ends. Per germline, CDR1 SGHRS and CDR2 YFSETQ.

This rearrangement joins TRBV2 to TRBJ1-1; 11 bases are shared with TRBD1. This CDR3 is 14 amino acids long. Germline V gene sequence: CDR1 SNHLY, CDR2 FYNNEI. Germline trimming cut 6 bases from V and 4 bases from J; bases unmatched to any gene: 4. The CDR3 nucleotides read TGTGCCAGCAGGACCGGGACAGGGGGCACTGAAGCTTTCTTT. Protein product: CASRTGTGGTEAFF.

This rearrangement joins TRBV18 to TRBJ2-4; D may correspond to TRBD1 or TRBD2 (5 bases each). The CDR3 is made up of 15 amino acids. Trimming left V 3 bases short and J 2 bases short, with 11 bases between. Germline V gives CDR1 KGHSH, CDR2 LQKENI. The CDR3 spells CASSPEGFTKNIQYF. The CDR3 nucleotides read TGTGCCAGCTCACCCGAGGGGTTCACCAAAAACATTCAGTACTTC.

This clone was counted only a few times. This CDR3 is CASSSYPTDTQYF. DNA for the CDR3: TGTGCCAGCAGCTCATACCCAACAGATACGCAGTATTTT. This chain links TRBV7-3 with TRBJ2-3, with D uncertain. Germline values: CDR1 SGHTA, CDR2 FQGTGA. The CDR3 runs 13 residues. The V end lost 4 bases, the J end lost 3 bases, and 8 bases lay between the germline ends.